Presented here are 4 T cell receptor beta chains from one specimen sequenced in a study of cytomegalovirus exposure and HLA in healthy donors. 13 Jbeta primers and 60 Vbeta primers were used for the PCR. The protocol was immunoSEQ multiplex PCR, while the TCRdb copy is restricted to in-frame clones and leaves out a portion. The table shows about 170,000 clones, with 75% occurring only once. Specimen: PBMCs. These TCRs come from a woman aged 45-59 years in good health and CMV-seropositive.

The gene calls are TRBV5-4 and TRBJ2-5; the match to TRBD1 covers 8 bases. The trim removed 4 bases at V and 4 bases at J, leaving 9 bases unmatched. This CDR3 region has 15 residues. The germline CDR1 and CDR2 sequences are SGHNT and YYREEE (reference sequence). Here the CDR3 DNA reads TGTGCCAGCAGCCCTAGGACAGGGCTAGGAGAGACCCAGTACTTC. This translates into CASSPRTGLGETQYF.

The chain combines TRBV5-1 with TRBJ1-2; TRBD1 matches 12 bases. The CDR3 is 17 amino acids. Looked up from germline, CDR1 is SGHRS and CDR2 is YFSETQ. V was pared by 0 bases and J by 5 bases, with 8 bases of the junction left unmatched. The CDR3 DNA sequence: TGCGCCAGCAGCTTGGAGCCGGGACAGGGGGCGGGGTATGGCTACACCTTC. Protein sequence: CASSLEPGQGAGYGYTF.

This clone has more than one count but fewer than ten. The chain joins TRBV5-1 to TRBJ2-6, with a tentative D call TRBD1 (6 bases). The V and J ends lost 4 bases and 0 bases respectively, with 11 bases between them. The CDR3 has 16 residues. From germline, CDR1 is SGHRS and CDR2 YFSETQ. The DNA of the CDR3 is TGCGCCAGCAGCCTCGGACAGATCTCTGGGGCCAACGTCCTGACTTTC. Encoded protein: CASSLGQISGANVLTF. Drawing the rest from reference TRBV5-1 and TRBJ2-6, the complete variable domain is KAGVTQTPRYLIKTRGQQVTLSCSPISGHRSVSWYQQTPGQGLQFLFEYFSETQRNKGNFPGRFSGRQFSNSRSEMNVSTLELGDSALYLCASSLGQISGANVLTFGAGSRLTVL.

The chain links TRBV11-2 to TRBJ2-2; the match to TRBD1 covers 7 bases. Germline lookup yields CDR1 SGHAT and CDR2 FQNNGV. The V segment lost 5 bases and the J segment 4 bases; nucleotides outside the gene matches: 10. The CDR3 runs to 16 residues. The CDR3, as DNA: TGTGCCAGCAGCCAACCGGGACAGCTATTCACCGGGGAGCTGTTTTTT. This gives the protein CASSQPGQLFTGELFF.